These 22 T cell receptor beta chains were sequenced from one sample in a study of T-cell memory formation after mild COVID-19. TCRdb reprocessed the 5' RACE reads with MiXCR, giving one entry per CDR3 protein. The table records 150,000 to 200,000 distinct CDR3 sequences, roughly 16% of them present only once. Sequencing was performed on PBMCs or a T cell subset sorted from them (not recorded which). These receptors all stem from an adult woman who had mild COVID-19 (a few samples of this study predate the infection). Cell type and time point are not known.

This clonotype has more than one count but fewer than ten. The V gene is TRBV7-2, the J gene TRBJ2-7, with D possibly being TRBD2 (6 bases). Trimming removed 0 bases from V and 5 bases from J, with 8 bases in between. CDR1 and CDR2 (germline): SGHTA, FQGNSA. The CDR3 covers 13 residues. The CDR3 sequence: CASSLATGDEQYF. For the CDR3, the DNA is TGTGCCAGCAGCTTAGCGACGGGGGACGAGCAGTACTTC. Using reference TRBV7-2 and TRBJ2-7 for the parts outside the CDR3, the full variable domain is GAGVSQSPSNKVTEKGKDVELRCDPISGHTALYWYRQSLGQGLEFLIYFQGNSAPDKSGLPSDRFSAERTGGSVSTLTIQRTQQEDSAVYLCASSLATGDEQYFGPGTRLTVT.

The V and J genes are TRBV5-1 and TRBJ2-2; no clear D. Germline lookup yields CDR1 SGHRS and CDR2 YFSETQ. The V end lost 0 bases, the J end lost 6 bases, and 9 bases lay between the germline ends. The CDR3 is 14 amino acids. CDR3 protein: CASSLVSVAGELFF. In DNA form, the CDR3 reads TGCGCCAGCAGCTTGGTTTCAGTTGCCGGGGAGCTGTTTTTT.

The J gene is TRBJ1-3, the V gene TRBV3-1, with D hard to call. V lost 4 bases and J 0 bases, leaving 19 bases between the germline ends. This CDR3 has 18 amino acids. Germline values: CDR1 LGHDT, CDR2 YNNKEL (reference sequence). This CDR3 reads CASSRGYRLQSSGNTIYF. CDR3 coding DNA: TGTGCCAGCAGCCGCGGTTACCGACTACAGAGCTCTGGAAACACCATATATTTT.

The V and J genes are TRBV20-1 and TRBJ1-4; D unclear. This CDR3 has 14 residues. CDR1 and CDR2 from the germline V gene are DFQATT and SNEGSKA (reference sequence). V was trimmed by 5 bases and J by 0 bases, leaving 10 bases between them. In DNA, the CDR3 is TGCAGTGCTGCTCACGGGCCAACTAATGAAAAACTGTTTTTT. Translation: CSAAHGPTNEKLFF.

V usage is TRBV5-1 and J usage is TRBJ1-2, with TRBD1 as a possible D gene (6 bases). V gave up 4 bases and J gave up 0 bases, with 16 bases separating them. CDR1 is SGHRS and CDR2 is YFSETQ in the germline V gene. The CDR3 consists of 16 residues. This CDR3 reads CASSHGQILANYGYTF. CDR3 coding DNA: TGCGCCAGCAGCCACGGACAGATTTTAGCTAACTATGGCTACACCTTC.

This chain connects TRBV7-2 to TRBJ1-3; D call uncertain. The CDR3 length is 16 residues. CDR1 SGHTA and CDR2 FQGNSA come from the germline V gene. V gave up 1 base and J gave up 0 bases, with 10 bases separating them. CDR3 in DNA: TGTGCCAGCAGCTTAGTGTTGACGGGCTCTGGAAACACCATATATTTT. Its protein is CASSLVLTGSGNTIYF.

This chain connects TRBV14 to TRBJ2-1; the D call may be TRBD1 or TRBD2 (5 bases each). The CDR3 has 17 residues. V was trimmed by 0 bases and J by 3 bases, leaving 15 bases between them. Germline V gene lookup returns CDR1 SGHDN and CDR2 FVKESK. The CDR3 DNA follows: TGTGCCAGCAGCCAAGAATGGGGGAACGGGGTCTACAATGAGCAGTTCTTC. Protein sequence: CASSQEWGNGVYNEQFF.

CDR3 protein: CSARSASGGVRGTDTQYF. DNA for the CDR3: TGCAGTGCCAGATCGGCTAGCGGGGGGGTCCGAGGCACAGATACGCAGTATTTT. The rearrangement joins TRBV20-1 to TRBJ2-3, with 12 positions matching TRBD2. This CDR3 is built from 18 residues. The germline CDR1 and CDR2 sequences are DFQATT and SNEGSKA (reference sequence). V shed 6 bases, J shed 1 base, and the junction held 14 bases outside the gene matches.

CDR3 bases: TGTGCCATCAGCCCCACGGGGCGGTCGTCACCCCTCCACTTT. Its protein is CAISPTGRSSPLHF. The V gene is TRBV10-3, the J gene TRBJ1-6; D is perhaps TRBD1 (5 bases). This CDR3 region has 14 residues. From germline, CDR1 is ENHRY and CDR2 SYGVKD. V was pared by 6 bases and J by 10 bases, with 16 bases between.

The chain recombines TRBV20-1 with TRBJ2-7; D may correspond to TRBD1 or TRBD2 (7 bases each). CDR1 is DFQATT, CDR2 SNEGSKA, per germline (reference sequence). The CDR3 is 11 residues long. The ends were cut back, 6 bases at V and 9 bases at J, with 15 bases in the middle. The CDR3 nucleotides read TGCAGTGCCACCATCAGGGGGGGGCAGTACTTC. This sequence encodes CSATIRGGQYF.

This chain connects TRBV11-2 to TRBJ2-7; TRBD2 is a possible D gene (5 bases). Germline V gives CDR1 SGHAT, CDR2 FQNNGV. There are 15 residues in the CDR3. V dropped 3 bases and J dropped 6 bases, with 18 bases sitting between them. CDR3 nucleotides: TGTGCCAGCAGCTTCCAGACTACCGCCTCAACCGAGCAGTACTTC. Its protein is CASSFQTTASTEQYF.

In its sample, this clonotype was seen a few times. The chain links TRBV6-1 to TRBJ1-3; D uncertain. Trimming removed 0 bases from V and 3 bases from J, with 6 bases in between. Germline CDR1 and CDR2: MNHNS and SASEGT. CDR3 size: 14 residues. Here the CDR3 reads CASSEASLGNTIYF. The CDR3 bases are TGTGCCAGCAGTGAAGCGTCACTTGGAAACACCATATATTTT.

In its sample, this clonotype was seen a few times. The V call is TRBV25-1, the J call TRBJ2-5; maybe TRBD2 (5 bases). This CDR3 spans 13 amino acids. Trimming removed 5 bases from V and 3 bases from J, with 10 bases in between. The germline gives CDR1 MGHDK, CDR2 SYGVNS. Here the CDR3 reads CASSRGNEETQYF. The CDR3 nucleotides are TGTGCCAGCAGTCGGGGTAATGAAGAGACCCAGTACTTC. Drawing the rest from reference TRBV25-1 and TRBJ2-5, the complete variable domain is EADIYQTPRYLVIGTGKKITLECSQTMGHDKMYWYQQDPGMELHLIHYSYGVNSTEKGDLSSESTVSRIRTEHFPLTLESARPSHTSQYLCASSRGNEETQYFGPGTRLLVL.

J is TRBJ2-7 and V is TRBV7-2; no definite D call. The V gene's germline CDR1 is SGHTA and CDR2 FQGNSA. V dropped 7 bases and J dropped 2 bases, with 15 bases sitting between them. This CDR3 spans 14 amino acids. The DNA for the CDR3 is TGTGCCAGCAACTCAGTGGACGGACCCTACGAGCAGTACTTC. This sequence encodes CASNSVDGPYEQYF.

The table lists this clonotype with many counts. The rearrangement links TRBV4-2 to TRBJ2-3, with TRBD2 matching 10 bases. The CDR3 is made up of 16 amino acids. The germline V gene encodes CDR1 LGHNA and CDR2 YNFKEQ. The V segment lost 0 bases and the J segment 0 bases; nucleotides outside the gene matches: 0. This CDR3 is CASSQELAGSTDTQYF. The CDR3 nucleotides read TGTGCCAGCAGCCAAGAACTAGCGGGGAGCACAGATACGCAGTATTTT.

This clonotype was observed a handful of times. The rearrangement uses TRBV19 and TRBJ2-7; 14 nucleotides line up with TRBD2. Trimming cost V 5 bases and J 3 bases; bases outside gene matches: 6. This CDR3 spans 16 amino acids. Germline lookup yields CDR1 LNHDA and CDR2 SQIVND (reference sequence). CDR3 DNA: TGTGCCAGTAGTTCCGGGGGACTAGCGGGAGACTACGAGCAGTACTTC. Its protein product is CASSSGGLAGDYEQYF.

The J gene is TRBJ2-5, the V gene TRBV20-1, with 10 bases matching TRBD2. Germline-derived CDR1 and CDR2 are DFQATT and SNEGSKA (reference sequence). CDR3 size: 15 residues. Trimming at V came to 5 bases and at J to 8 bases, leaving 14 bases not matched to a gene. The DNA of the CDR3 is TGCAGTGCTGAGCGGACTAGCGGAATGGCCTTCACCCAGTACTTC. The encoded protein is CSAERTSGMAFTQYF.

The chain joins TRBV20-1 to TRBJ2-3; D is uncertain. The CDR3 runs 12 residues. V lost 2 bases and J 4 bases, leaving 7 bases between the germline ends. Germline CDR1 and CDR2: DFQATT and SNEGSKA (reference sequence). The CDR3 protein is CSARRIADTQYF. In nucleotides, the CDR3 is TGCAGTGCTAGACGCATAGCAGATACGCAGTATTTT.

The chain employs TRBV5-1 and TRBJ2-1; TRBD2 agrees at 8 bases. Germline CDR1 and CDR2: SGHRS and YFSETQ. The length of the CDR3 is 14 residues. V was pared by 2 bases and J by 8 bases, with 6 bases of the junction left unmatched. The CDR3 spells CASSFPSGSYEQFF. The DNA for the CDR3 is TGCGCCAGCAGCTTCCCTAGCGGGTCCTATGAGCAGTTCTTC.

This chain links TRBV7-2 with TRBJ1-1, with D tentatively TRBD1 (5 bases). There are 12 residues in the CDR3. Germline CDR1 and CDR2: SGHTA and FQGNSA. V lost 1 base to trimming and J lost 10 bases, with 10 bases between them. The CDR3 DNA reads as TGTGCCAGCAGCTTAGACCGCAGGGCAGCTTTCTTT. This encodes CASSLDRRAAFF.

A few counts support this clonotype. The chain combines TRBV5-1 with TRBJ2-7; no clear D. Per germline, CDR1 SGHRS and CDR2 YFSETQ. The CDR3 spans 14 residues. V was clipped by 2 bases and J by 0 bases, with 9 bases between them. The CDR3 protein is CASSFTASSYEQYF. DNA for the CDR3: TGCGCCAGCAGCTTCACCGCGAGCTCCTACGAGCAGTACTTC.

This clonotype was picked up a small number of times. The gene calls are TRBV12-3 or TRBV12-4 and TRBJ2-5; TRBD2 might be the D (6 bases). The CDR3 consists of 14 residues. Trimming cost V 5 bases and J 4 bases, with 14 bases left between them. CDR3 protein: CASSRSGTLETQYF. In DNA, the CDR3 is TGTGCCAGCAGTCGATCCGGGACTTTAGAGACCCAGTACTTC.